This T cell receptor beta chain is from a study of T cells in Graves' hyperthyroidism and ophthalmopathy. This clonotype was counted many times. Researchers took RNA transcripts and amplified the TCR beta CDR3 regions from them. A first-round RT-PCR of the TCR CDR3 used the HTBI primer set. TCRdb ran MiXCR on the multiplex PCR reads and lists one entry per CDR3 protein. This sample has approximately 600,000 distinct CDR3 sequences, with more than 11% found just once. CDR3 length equals 15 residues. V lost 1 base and J 2 bases, leaving 11 bases between the germline ends. The V gene's germline CDR1 is LGHNA and CDR2 YSLEER.

This clonotype was sampled from a woman younger than 45 with Graves' hyperthyroidism that later progressed to Graves' ophthalmopathy. The chain employs TRBV4-3 and TRBJ1-1; a weak D match, TRBD1 (6 bases). The sequencing input was blood. The CDR3 here is CASSQGPGANTEAFF. CDR3 sequence (DNA): TGCGCCAGCAGCCAAGGTCCAGGGGCAAACACTGAAGCTTTCTTT.